Below are 4 T cell receptor beta chains sequenced from a single sample in a study of T cell repertoires in cytomegalovirus infection. MiXCR, run by TCRdb on the reads, gives a single entry per CDR3 protein. The profile shows about 890,000 distinct CDR3 sequences, approximately 31% of them singletons. The antigens these receptors bind are not known. Sequenced material: cultured CD8+ T cells from PBMCs, taken from culture after CMV antigen stimulation. The receptors were sampled from a human donor in good health (CMV status not recorded). Some clones in this sample may be carry-over from other donors' samples.

The chain links TRBV12-3 or TRBV12-4 to TRBJ1-1, with no clear D. V lost 2 bases and J lost 1, with 8 bases in between. This CDR3 region has 14 residues. DNA of the CDR3: TGTGCCAGCAGTTTACTTTGCGGGAACACTGAAGCTTTCTTT. It translates to CASSLLCGNTEAFF.

In this sample, this clonotype turned up a few times. The CDR3 sequence: CSVYSSGYTF. The CDR3 region has the DNA TGCAGCGTTTATAGCTCCGGCTACACCTTC. The V gene is TRBV29-1, the J gene TRBJ1-2; D call uncertain. There are 10 residues in the CDR3. Germline loops: CDR1 SQVTM, CDR2 ANQGSEA. V lost 5 bases, J lost 8 bases, and 9 bases lay in between.

This clonotype was counted at least ten times. This chain uses TRBV7-9 with TRBJ2-6; D may be TRBD1 (6 bases). There are 21 residues in the CDR3. Germline CDR1 and CDR2: SEHNR and FQNEAQ (reference sequence). The V end lost 10 bases, the J end lost 0 bases, and 31 bases lay between the germline ends. The DNA for the CDR3 is TGTGCCACGCCCTTGCTAACAGGGTTTGGGGACAAAAGCTCTGGGGCCAACGTCCTGACTTTC. Protein product: CATPLLTGFGDKSSGANVLTF.

The genes are TRBV15 and TRBJ2-2, with unresolved D. Germline-derived CDR1 and CDR2 are LNHNV and YYDKDF (reference sequence). Trimming cost V 0 bases and J 2 bases, with 7 bases left between them. The CDR3 is made up of 15 amino acids. The CDR3 nucleotides are TGTGCCACCAGCAGAGATTCTCAAAACACCGGGGAGCTGTTTTTT. This gives the protein CATSRDSQNTGELFF. Variable domain in full (rest from reference TRBV15 and TRBJ2-2): DAMVIQNPRYQVTQFGKPVTLSCSQTLNHNVMYWYQQKSSQAPKLLFHYYDKDFNNEADTPDNFQSRRPNTSFCFLDIRSPGLGDTAMYLCATSRDSQNTGELFFGEGSRLTVL.